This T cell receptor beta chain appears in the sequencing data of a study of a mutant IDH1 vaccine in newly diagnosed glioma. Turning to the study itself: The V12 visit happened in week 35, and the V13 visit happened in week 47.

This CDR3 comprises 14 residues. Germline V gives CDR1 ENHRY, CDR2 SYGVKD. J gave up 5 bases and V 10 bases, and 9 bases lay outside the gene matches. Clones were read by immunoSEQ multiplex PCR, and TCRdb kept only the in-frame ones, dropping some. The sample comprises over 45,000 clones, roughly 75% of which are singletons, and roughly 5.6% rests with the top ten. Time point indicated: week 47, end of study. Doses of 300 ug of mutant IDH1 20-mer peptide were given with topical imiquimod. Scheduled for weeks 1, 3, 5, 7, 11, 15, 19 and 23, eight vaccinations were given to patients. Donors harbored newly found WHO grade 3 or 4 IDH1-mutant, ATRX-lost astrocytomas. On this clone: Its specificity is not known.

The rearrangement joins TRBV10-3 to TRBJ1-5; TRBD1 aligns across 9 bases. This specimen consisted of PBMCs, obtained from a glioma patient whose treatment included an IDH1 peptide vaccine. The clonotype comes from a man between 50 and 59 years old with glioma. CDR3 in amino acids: CATRTGAVHQPQHF. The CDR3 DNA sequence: TGTGCCACCCGGACAGGGGCAGTTCATCAGCCCCAGCATTTT.